These T cell receptor beta chains were read from a single sample in a study of shared clonotypes between healthy human individuals. Data came from immunoSEQ multiplex PCR; TCRdb stores just in-frame clones and leaves some out. The sample contains about 1.1 million clones, approximately 77% of which appear only once. Sequencing used memory CD4+ T cells from PBMCs. These receptors were obtained from a man aged 18 to 29 in good health. Some clones in this sample may be carry-over from other donors' samples. Each CDR3 is given without its conserved first and last residue.

j_call v_call cdr3_aa
TRBJ1-5 TRBV28 ASNRIGNRNQPQH
TRBJ2-7 TRBV7-8 ASSRQAGTQVTYEQY
TRBJ1-2 TRBV19 ASTPLETGIEGYT
TRBJ2-3 TRBV7-2 ASSPDVTRDTQY
TRBJ2-7 TRBV6-6 ASSYSQGAYEQY
TRBJ1-1 TRBV6-1 ASRYRGMNTEAF
TRBJ1-2 TRBV27 ASSSRQGGYT
TRBJ2-7 TRBV11-2 ASSLSDQFNYEQY
TRBJ2-3 TRBV4-1 ASSQFSGSGDTQY
TRBJ2-5 TRBV11-2 ASSLAALWETQY
TRBJ1-5 TRBV28 ASSLGSDMQPQH
TRBJ2-5 TRBV9 ASSVAGLAGETQY
TRBJ1-1 TRBV5-1 ASSTNGNSNTEAF
TRBJ1-1 TRBV18 ASSPTRPGAGTEAF
TRBJ2-5 TRBV5-6 ASSLVGVPETQY
TRBJ2-7 TRBV2 ATKRESSLEQY
TRBJ2-7 TRBV9 ASSAGLAAYEQY
TRBJ2-1 TRBV9 ASSLHRNEQF
TRBJ2-1 TRBV11-2 ASSPRLAVNNEQF
TRBJ2-5 TRBV28 ASSASGTQETQY
TRBJ1-2 TRBV10-3 AISEILNYGYT
TRBJ2-1 TRBV7-2 ASSSYSGGNEQF
TRBJ1-3 TRBV18 ASSSQGPSSSGNTIY
TRBJ2-7 TRBV6-5 ASSYSRDLGIYEQY
TRBJ1-1 TRBV19 ASSIGRGALNTEAF
TRBJ1-4 TRBV6-1 ASGRAANEKLF
TRBJ1-5 TRBV30 AWNVDSNQPQH
TRBJ2-4 TRBV28 ASSFEENIQY
TRBJ2-7 TRBV27 ASTGSRRTSGRGEQY
TRBJ2-7 TRBV6-1 ASRGLAGAYEQY
TRBJ2-5 TRBV6-6 ASSWPGQGIETQY
TRBJ2-1 TRBV14 ASSHPGNLGNEQF